The present entry profiles one TCR beta chain with its context. Noted time point: after dendritic cell vaccination, including at tumor progression/relapse. The V gene's germline CDR1 is LGHNA and CDR2 YSLEER. Trimming shortened V by 2 bases and J by 0 bases, and 10 bases separated the two germline ends. The CDR3 has 15 residues. The data originate from a study of glioma-infiltrating T cells after dendritic cell vaccination. This table comes from immunoSEQ multiplex PCR, and its TCRdb copy is limited to in-frame clones, with some not included. The sample has 50,000 to 60,000 clones, roughly 80% seen once; the top ten hold 15% to 18%.

The chain combines TRBV4-3 with TRBJ1-1; D uncertain. This receptor was obtained from a human donor with glioblastoma. The sequencing here drew on blood, taken after dendritic cell vaccination. The CDR3 DNA is TGCGCCAGCAGCCAACACTTATCTATGAACACTGAAGCTTTCTTT. Protein sequence: CASSQHLSMNTEAFF.